The 21 T cell receptor beta chains below come from one sample, sequenced in a study of blood T cell repertoires in COVID-19. Clones were read by immunoSEQ multiplex PCR, and TCRdb kept only the in-frame ones, dropping some. The sample consists of about 71,000 clones, about 80% of them appearing once. Sequences were obtained from peripheral blood. The receptors were gathered from a woman of 80 years or more with acute or convalescent COVID-19.

V is TRBV6-5 and J is TRBJ1-3; D perhaps matches TRBD1 (5 bases). The V end was cut by 0 bases, the J end by 1 base, with 10 bases between. The length of the CDR3 is 16 residues. The germline V gene has CDR1 MNHEY and CDR2 SVGAGI. The CDR3 nucleotides read TGTGCCAGCAGTTACTCGAAGGCAGGGTCTGGAAACACCATATATTTT. Translating gives CASSYSKAGSGNTIYF.

This sequence joins TRBV24-1 and TRBJ2-1; 7 bases are shared with TRBD1. Losses at the gene ends were 4 bases for V and 9 bases for J; bases not matched to a gene: 5. CDR1 KGHDR and CDR2 SFDVKD come from the germline V gene. The CDR3 is 13 residues long. This chain's CDR3 is CATSDLDRFEQFF. Here the CDR3 DNA reads TGTGCCACCAGTGACCTGGACAGGTTTGAGCAGTTCTTC.

This clone showed up just once. This sequence joins TRBV4-2 and TRBJ2-4; D is possibly TRBD1 (5 bases). The CDR3 runs 17 residues. Trimming shortened V by 1 base and J by 0 bases, and 13 bases separated the two germline ends. Germline values: CDR1 LGHNA, CDR2 YNFKEQ. DNA of the CDR3: TGTGCCAGCAGCCAAGGGGGCCTAGATGTAGCCAAAAACATTCAGTACTTC. Residues: CASSQGGLDVAKNIQYF.

V and J are TRBV7-3 and TRBJ1-1; 8 bases match TRBD1. Per the germline V gene, CDR1 is SGHTA and CDR2 is FQGTGA. The CDR3 has 14 residues. V dropped 6 bases and J dropped 1; count of bases not matched to a gene: 4. CDR3 residues: CASRPGQGNTEAFF. The CDR3 DNA sequence: TGTGCCAGCAGACCCGGACAGGGGAACACTGAAGCTTTCTTT.

J is TRBJ1-2 and V is TRBV6-5, with 7 bases matching TRBD1. This CDR3 is 13 amino acids long. The germline V gene has CDR1 MNHEY and CDR2 SVGAGI. V gave up 6 bases and J gave up 5 bases; unmatched junction bases: 6. The DNA for the CDR3 is TGTGCCAGCAGGGGGACAGTGGGATATGGCTACACCTTC. This encodes CASRGTVGYGYTF.

This chain uses TRBV25-1 with TRBJ2-1; 11 nucleotides agree with TRBD2. The V gene end was trimmed by 4 bases and the J gene end by 2 bases; junction bases not matched to a gene: 4. Germline V gives CDR1 MGHDK, CDR2 SYGVNS. The CDR3 totals 16 residues. In DNA form, the CDR3 reads TGTGCCAGCAGTGCACTAGCGGGAGAACCCTACAATGAGCAGTTCTTC. This encodes CASSALAGEPYNEQFF.

The chain recombines TRBV24-1 with TRBJ2-2; a weak D match, TRBD1 (6 bases). With 7 bases removed from V and 4 bases from J, the gap between germline ends came to 6 bases. Germline values: CDR1 KGHDR, CDR2 SFDVKD. CDR3 size: 12 residues. CDR3 nucleotide sequence: TGTGCCACCAGGACAGGCACCGGGGAGCTGTTTTTT. This codes for CATRTGTGELFF.

The chain is built from TRBV6-5 and TRBJ1-2; 8 bases line up with TRBD1. V dropped 7 bases and J dropped 4; count of bases not matched to a gene: 8. The CDR3 contains 14 residues. CDR1 and CDR2 (germline): MNHEY, SVGAGI. CDR3 sequence: CASNPGTGLYGYTF. In nucleotides, the CDR3 is TGTGCCAGCAATCCCGGGACAGGACTCTATGGCTACACCTTC.

The rearrangement links TRBV24-1 to TRBJ2-3; the D gene is possibly TRBD2 (6 bases). This CDR3 region has 16 residues. Trimming took 5 bases from V and 4 from J, leaving 18 bases between them. The germline gives CDR1 KGHDR, CDR2 SFDVKD. The CDR3 sequence is CATSGHGARGPDTQYF. CDR3 coding DNA: TGTGCCACCAGTGGCCACGGGGCGCGGGGCCCAGATACGCAGTATTTT.

The rearrangement uses TRBV5-1 and TRBJ2-5; D is uncertain. The CDR3 sequence is 11 residues long. V lost 3 bases and J lost 2, with 2 bases in between. The germline gives CDR1 SGHRS, CDR2 YFSETQ. The DNA of the CDR3 is TGCGCCAGCAGCTCACAAGAGACCCAGTACTTC. As protein: CASSSQETQYF.

The rearrangement uses TRBV7-2 and TRBJ2-7, with a weak D call TRBD2 (5 bases). The CDR3 loop spans 15 amino acids. Germline V gene data show CDR1 as SGHTA and CDR2 as FQGNSA. Between the trimmed V and J ends, which lost 1 base and 2 bases, there was a span of 12 bases. The CDR3 sequence is CASSLVADFTYEQYF. In nucleotides, the CDR3 is TGTGCCAGCAGCTTAGTCGCGGACTTCACCTACGAGCAGTACTTC.

The sample holds one count of this clone. The V call is TRBV29-1, the J call TRBJ2-1; D might be TRBD2 (5 bases). The CDR3 covers 13 residues. V was shortened by 4 bases and J by 6 bases, with 13 bases between the two germline ends. Germline CDR1 SQVTM, CDR2 ANQGSEA. CDR3 nucleotide sequence: TGCAGCGTTGCGGCAGGAGGAGGCAATGAGCAGTTCTTC. Encoded protein: CSVAAGGGNEQFF.

The V and J genes are TRBV4-1 and TRBJ1-2; TRBD1 is a possible D gene (5 bases). The V and J ends lost 0 bases and 4 bases respectively, with 9 bases between them. Germline V CDR1 and CDR2: MGHRA, YSYEKL. The CDR3 is 14 residues long. CDR3 coding DNA: TGCGCCAGCAGCCAAGACTTGCAGGGCTATGGCTACACCTTC. Translating gives CASSQDLQGYGYTF.

The V call is TRBV19, the J call TRBJ2-3; no clear D gene. Germline-derived CDR1 and CDR2 are LNHDA and SQIVND (reference sequence). The CDR3 is made up of 14 amino acids. V lost 5 bases and J 0 bases, leaving 9 bases between the germline ends. In DNA form, the CDR3 reads TGTGCCAGTAGTCACATCCCCAGCACAGATACGCAGTATTTT. This encodes CASSHIPSTDTQYF.

This clone was recorded a few times. This chain uses TRBV5-4 with TRBJ2-5, with 10 nucleotides matching TRBD2. CDR1 SGHNT and CDR2 YYREEE come from the germline V gene (reference sequence). V lost 4 bases to trimming and J lost 5 bases; unmatched junction nucleotides: 8. This CDR3 has 15 residues. The CDR3 bases are TGTGCCAGCAGCACCCTAGCGGGAGTGGGGGAGACCCAGTACTTC. Its protein product is CASSTLAGVGETQYF. Combining the CDR3 with reference TRBV5-4 and TRBJ2-5 gives the whole variable domain ETGVTQSPTHLIKTRGQQVTLRCSSQSGHNTVSWYQQALGQGPQFIFQYYREEENGRGNFPPRFSGLQFPNYSSELNVNALELDDSALYLCASSTLAGVGETQYFGPGTRLLVL.

Only a few counts were recorded for this clone. The gene calls are TRBV29-1 and TRBJ2-7; 9 nucleotides align to TRBD2. Germline loops: CDR1 SQVTM, CDR2 ANQGSEA. Unmatched junction bases numbered 10, after V lost 7 bases and J lost 0 bases. This CDR3 has 15 residues. In DNA, the CDR3 is TGCAGCGGCGCTAGTCCTAGCGGGACCTCCTACGAGCAGTACTTC. Translation gives CSGASPSGTSYEQYF.

The chain has TRBV7-2 and TRBJ1-5; D uncertain. The CDR3 totals 16 residues. Germline V lookup: CDR1 SGHTA, CDR2 FQGNSA. Trimming cost V 2 bases and J 7 bases, with 18 bases left between them. The CDR3 DNA reads as TGTGCCAGCAGCTTAATCCTCTCGGGGATGGGGCAGCCCCAGCATTTT. It encodes CASSLILSGMGQPQHF.

A single count supports this clone. This CDR3 is also generated by other DNA sequences in the sample. The rearrangement uses TRBV29-1 and TRBJ2-7, with 7 nucleotides matching TRBD1. The CDR3 length is 12 residues. With 6 bases clipped from V and 0 bases from J, the junction kept 2 bases outside the gene matches. Germline V gene sequence: CDR1 SQVTM, CDR2 ANQGSEA. The CDR3 DNA sequence: TGCAGCGTATCAGGGGGCTCCTACGAGCAGTACTTC. Protein sequence: CSVSGGSYEQYF.

This clone occurred a few times. This chain uses TRBV5-3 with TRBJ1-5, with a possible D match to TRBD1 (6 bases). TRBV5-3 is known as an ORF, though its function is uncertain. V dropped 0 bases and J dropped 3 bases, with 7 bases sitting between them. This CDR3 comprises 14 residues. The CDR3 DNA follows: TGTGCCAGAAGCTTGGGACAGGCCAATCAGCCCCAGCATTTT. Protein product: CARSLGQANQPQHF.

The V call is TRBV3-1 (or the pseudogene TRBV3-2), the J call TRBJ1-3; D is uncertain. Germline V gene sequence: CDR1 LGHDT, CDR2 YNNKEL (reference sequence). The CDR3 totals 16 residues. The germline V and J ends were trimmed by 0 bases and 2 bases, with 11 bases remaining between them. CDR3 bases: TGTGCCAGCAGCCAAGATCAGTTGGGAGCTGGAAACACCATATATTTT. Protein sequence: CASSQDQLGAGNTIYF.

Only a few counts were recorded for this clone. The rearrangement uses TRBV19 and TRBJ2-7, with 8 bases aligning to TRBD1. The germline CDR1 and CDR2 sequences are LNHDA and SQIVND (reference sequence). This CDR3 is built from 14 residues. V lost 6 bases, J lost 3 bases, and 7 bases stayed unmatched. CDR3 bases: TGTGCCAGTAGGATTGCAGGGGGCGACTACGAGCAGTACTTC. This encodes CASRIAGGDYEQYF.